The 30 T cell receptor beta chains below come from one sample, sequenced in a study of T-cell reconstitution after alpha-beta-depleted transplantation in children. Unique molecular identifiers tagged the TCRbeta library. In TCRdb, the PCR reads were re-called with MiXCR into one record per CDR3 protein. In the table there are approximately 300,000 distinct CDR3 sequences, about 9.4% of which are singletons. Sample: PBMCs, taken before TCRalphabeta/CD19-depleted stem cell transplant. Receptors were obtained from a boy under two years old with acute myeloid leukemia, due to receive a stem cell transplant.

This clonotype has more than one count but fewer than ten. The V and J genes are TRBV24-1 and TRBJ2-5; D may be TRBD1 (8 bases). The CDR3 consists of 16 residues. With 3 bases removed from V and 5 bases from J, the gap between germline ends came to 18 bases. From germline, CDR1 is KGHDR and CDR2 SFDVKD. The CDR3 region is CATSDPNRGGRETQYF. CDR3 bases: TGTGCCACCAGTGATCCCAACAGGGGGGGGAGGGAGACCCAGTACTTC.

This clonotype has ten or more counts. CDR3 residues: CASSSGQGGQPQHF. The CDR3 DNA reads as TGCGCCAGCAGCTCGGGACAGGGCGGTCAGCCCCAGCATTTT. The rearrangement uses TRBV5-1 and TRBJ1-5; 9 nucleotides match TRBD1. With V trimmed by 3 bases and J by 6 bases, 4 bases remained unmatched. CDR1 SGHRS and CDR2 YFSETQ come from the germline V gene. The CDR3 has 14 residues.

This clonotype was observed a few times. The rearrangement uses TRBV21-1 and TRBJ1-2; TRBD1 was called by the table and not checked on the DNA. TRBV21-1 is assigned pseudogene status. The CDR3 consists of 16 residues. The CDR3 DNA reads as TGTGCCAGCAGCAAAGGTGGGGCTTACCCTAACTATGGCTACACCTTC. It is translated as CASSKGGAYPNYGYTF.

This clonotype was seen a handful of times. The rearrangement links TRBV5-5 to TRBJ1-2, with unresolved D. Looked up from germline, CDR1 is SGHKS and CDR2 is YYEKEE (reference sequence). CDR3 length: 15 residues. Trimming left V 0 bases short and J 4 bases short, with 13 bases between. CDR3: CASSLAGSDVYGYTF. In DNA form, the CDR3 reads TGTGCCAGCAGCTTGGCCGGGTCTGACGTCTATGGCTACACCTTC.

Many counts were recorded for this clonotype. The chain couples TRBV7-9 to TRBJ2-7; 7 nucleotides line up with TRBD1. Germline assignment: CDR1 SEHNR and CDR2 FQNEAQ (reference sequence). V dropped 5 bases and J dropped 0; count of bases not matched to a gene: 13. This CDR3 region has 17 residues. The DNA of the CDR3 is TGTGCCAGCAGCGGATACCGCCCGGGACAGAGCTCCTACGAGCAGTACTTC. The encoded protein is CASSGYRPGQSSYEQYF.

This clonotype occurred a few times. The chain couples TRBV28 to TRBJ1-1, with a possible D match to TRBD1 (6 bases). Germline CDR1 and CDR2: MDHEN and SYDVKM. Trimming pared 5 bases from V and 6 bases from J, leaving 22 bases between. There are 16 residues in the CDR3. The CDR3 spells CASSLPRGGRESEAFF. The CDR3 DNA reads TGTGCCAGCAGTCTCCCGAGGGGGGGGCGAGAATCTGAAGCTTTCTTT. The whole variable domain, remainder taken from reference TRBV28 and TRBJ1-1, is DVKVTQSSRYLVKRTGEKVFLECVQDMDHENMFWYRQDPGLGLRLIYFSYDVKMKEKGDIPEGYSVSREKKERFSLILESASTNQTSMYLCASSLPRGGRESEAFFGQGTRLTVV.

This clonotype was observed many times. J is TRBJ1-1 and V is TRBV5-1, with D perhaps matching TRBD1 (5 bases). Germline CDR1 SGHRS, CDR2 YFSETQ. The CDR3 is made up of 11 amino acids. The V end lost 7 bases, the J end lost 8 bases, and 12 bases lay between the germline ends. The CDR3 loop reads CASQSGSEAFF. CDR3 DNA sequence: TGCGCCAGCCAATCAGGGAGCGAAGCTTTCTTT.

There are many counts of this clonotype. The chain is built from TRBV3-1 and TRBJ2-1; the match to TRBD2 covers 12 bases. The V gene end was trimmed by 3 bases and the J gene end by 8 bases; junction bases not matched to a gene: 8. In germline, CDR1 is LGHDT, CDR2 YNNKEL (reference sequence). The CDR3 spans 16 residues. CDR3 DNA: TGTGCCAGCAGCCAGGCTAGCGGGGGGGGCAGTGATGAGCAGTTCTTC. This sequence encodes CASSQASGGGSDEQFF.

The rearrangement joins TRBV6-1 to TRBJ1-2; D uncertain. The CDR3 contains 14 residues. Germline V gives CDR1 MNHNS, CDR2 SASEGT. V shed 2 bases and J shed 7 bases, with 14 bases lying between them. CDR3 bases: TGTGCCAGCAGTGAAAATTATCAAGGTTCTGGCTACACCTTC. Its protein product is CASSENYQGSGYTF.

This clonotype was seen many times. This sequence joins TRBV5-1 and TRBJ2-1, with 10 bases that match TRBD2. CDR1 and CDR2 (germline): SGHRS, YFSETQ. This CDR3 has 17 amino acids. V was clipped by 2 bases and J by 0 bases; unmatched bases: 5. In DNA, the CDR3 is TGCGCCAGCAGCTTTTGGGTAGCGGGGGGCTCCTACAATGAGCAGTTCTTC. Protein sequence: CASSFWVAGGSYNEQFF.

This clonotype has at least ten counts. This chain joins TRBV7-8 and TRBJ2-7, with 9 bases aligning to TRBD2. The CDR3 sequence is 16 residues long. The junction had 9 bases not matched to a gene; V was cut back by 1 base and J by 5 bases. Germline V CDR1 and CDR2: SGHVS, FQNEAQ. CDR3 sequence reads: CASSLGGREGRDEQYF. The DNA of the CDR3 is TGTGCCAGCAGCTTAGGGGGGCGGGAGGGCCGGGACGAGCAGTACTTC.

Ten or more counts support this clonotype. The rearrangement links TRBV7-9 to TRBJ2-1, with 7 bases matching TRBD1. Trimming at V came to 1 base and at J to 4 bases, leaving 7 bases not matched to a gene. Per the germline V gene, CDR1 is SEHNR and CDR2 is FQNEAQ (reference sequence). This CDR3 region has 16 residues. The CDR3 bases are TGTGCCAGCAGCTTAGTCCCTTCGACAGGGTACAATGAGCAGTTCTTC. Its protein product is CASSLVPSTGYNEQFF.

This clonotype was observed at least ten times. The chain combines TRBV6-5 with TRBJ2-5; TRBD2 agrees at 7 bases. V shed 0 bases and J 9 bases; nucleotides not matched to a gene: 4. CDR3 size: 13 residues. Germline CDR1 reads MNHEY; CDR2 reads SVGAGI. CDR3 DNA: TGTGCCAGCAGTTACTCCAGTGGGGGGGCCCAGTACTTC. Translated, it gives CASSYSSGGAQYF.

At least ten counts were recorded for this clonotype. The V call is TRBV10-3, the J call TRBJ1-2; D gene unclear. Looked up from germline, CDR1 is ENHRY and CDR2 is SYGVKD. V was trimmed by 8 bases and J by 0 bases, leaving 13 bases between them. The CDR3 loop spans 14 amino acids. CDR3 DNA sequence: TGTGCCATCGGAAGAAGCGGCTCTAACTATGGCTACACCTTC. It specifies CAIGRSGSNYGYTF.

The table lists this clonotype with many counts. The CDR3 coding sequence is TGTGCCAGCAGCGTAGCTGGACAGGCCGCCCAGTACTTC. Amino acids: CASSVAGQAAQYF. The chain is built from TRBV9 and TRBJ2-7; TRBD1 matches 7 bases. CDR3 length equals 13 residues. CDR1 is SGDLS and CDR2 is YYNGEE in the germline V gene. V lost 0 bases, J lost 10 bases, and 7 bases stayed unmatched.

This clonotype occurred many times. This chain links TRBV27 with TRBJ2-3, with 12 positions matching TRBD2. This CDR3 region has 15 residues. V dropped 8 bases and J dropped 6; count of bases not matched to a gene: 9. Germline CDR1 and CDR2: MNHEY and SMNVEV (reference sequence). CDR3 in amino acids: CASRRLAGEQDTQYF. CDR3 nucleotide sequence: TGTGCCAGCCGTCGACTAGCGGGAGAACAGGATACGCAGTATTTT.

This clonotype was detected ten times or more. The chain recombines TRBV4-1 with TRBJ1-1, with D maybe TRBD1 (5 bases). Deletions cut 3 bases from V and 1 base from J, with 9 bases between. This CDR3 has 14 amino acids. The germline gives CDR1 MGHRA, CDR2 YSYEKL. The CDR3 coding sequence is TGCGCCAGCAGCCAGGGGGAAGGGAACACTGAAGCTTTCTTT. It is translated as CASSQGEGNTEAFF.

This clonotype was recorded at least ten times. The chain uses TRBV25-1 and TRBJ2-5; 8 bases agree with TRBD2. The germline V gene has CDR1 MGHDK and CDR2 SYGVNS. This CDR3 is built from 13 residues. The J segment lost 2 bases and the V segment lost 6 bases, leaving 2 bases of the junction unmatched. The CDR3: CASSQRGQETQYF. CDR3 nucleotides: TGTGCCAGCAGCCAGCGGGGGCAAGAGACCCAGTACTTC.

This clonotype was observed at least ten times. The CDR3 is CASSLGASNTEAFF. CDR3 bases: TGTGCCAGCAGCTTAGGGGCATCGAACACTGAAGCTTTCTTT. This chain connects TRBV7-2 to TRBJ1-1; D is unresolved. The V end lost 1 base, the J end lost 1 base, and 7 bases lay between the germline ends. The CDR3 is 14 residues long. The germline V gene has CDR1 SGHTA and CDR2 FQGNSA.

This clonotype was detected ten times or more. This chain links TRBV24-1 with TRBJ1-4; TRBD1 aligns across 7 bases. Losses at the gene ends were 2 bases for V and 10 bases for J; bases not matched to a gene: 0. Germline V CDR1 and CDR2: KGHDR, SFDVKD. The CDR3 has 12 residues. DNA for the CDR3: TGTGCCACCAGTGATTACAGGGGAAAACTGTTTTTT. This encodes CATSDYRGKLFF.

This clonotype was found many times. J is TRBJ2-1 and V is TRBV14, with a tentative D call TRBD1 (6 bases). CDR1 is SGHDN, CDR2 FVKESK, per germline. The length of the CDR3 is 13 residues. V lost 5 bases to trimming and J lost 9 bases, with 14 bases between them. The CDR3 DNA reads as TGTGCCAGCAGCTTCGACAGGTTCGGTGAGCAGTTCTTC. Its protein product is CASSFDRFGEQFF.

This sequence joins TRBV15 and TRBJ2-7, with D possibly TRBD1 on 5 matching bases. The CDR3 extends over 14 amino acids. In germline, CDR1 is LNHNV, CDR2 YYDKDF (reference sequence). Deletions cut 0 bases from V and 3 bases from J, with 9 bases between. The CDR3 DNA reads as TGTGCCACCAGCAGAGATCAGGGTTTCTACGAGCAGTACTTC. Translated, it gives CATSRDQGFYEQYF.

This clonotype was seen more than once but under ten times. The J gene is TRBJ2-1, the V gene TRBV6-5; D is ambiguous. Germline CDR1 is MNHEY and CDR2 is SVGAGI. Trimming stripped 2 bases from V and 0 bases from J, with 11 bases between. The CDR3 spans 16 residues. The CDR3 coding sequence is TGTGCCAGCAGTTACAGGCTAGACATCTCCTACAATGAGCAGTTCTTC. The encoded protein is CASSYRLDISYNEQFF.

This clonotype was counted a few times. V usage is TRBV29-1 and J usage is TRBJ2-3; 14 nucleotides line up with TRBD2. V shed 5 bases and J 2 bases; nucleotides not matched to a gene: 12. Germline V gives CDR1 SQVTM, CDR2 ANQGSEA. The CDR3 loop spans 18 amino acids. The CDR3 is CSVLGLAGGPDLTDTQYF. In nucleotides, the CDR3 is TGCAGCGTTCTCGGACTAGCGGGGGGACCTGACCTCACAGATACGCAGTATTTT.

This clonotype was observed many times. Here the CDR3 DNA reads TGTGCCAGCAGCCGACAGTGGTTTAAGGGCAATCAGCCCCAGCATTTT. As protein: CASSRQWFKGNQPQHF. This chain links TRBV12-3 or TRBV12-4 with TRBJ1-5, with D perhaps matching TRBD1 (5 bases). V gave up 6 bases and J gave up 2 bases, with 17 bases separating them. The CDR3 has 16 amino acids.

Ten or more counts support this clonotype. The chain uses TRBV6-4 and TRBJ2-6; tentatively, D is TRBD1 (5 bases). V was trimmed by 2 bases and J by 0 bases, leaving 11 bases between them. Germline V gene lookup returns CDR1 MRHNA and CDR2 SNTAGT. The CDR3 covers 17 residues. The CDR3 is CASSDRGALSGANVLTF. CDR3 sequence (DNA): TGTGCCAGCAGTGACAGGGGCGCCCTCTCTGGGGCCAACGTCCTGACTTTC.

This clonotype appeared many times. V and J are TRBV4-3 and TRBJ2-3, with D perhaps matching TRBD2 (5 bases). This CDR3 region has 14 residues. Trimming left V 3 bases short and J 1 base short, with 8 bases between. CDR1 LGHNA and CDR2 YSLEER come from the germline V gene. CDR3 sequence reads: CASSHRTGTDTQYF. The DNA for the CDR3 is TGCGCCAGCAGCCACCGGACTGGCACAGATACGCAGTATTTT.

This clonotype came up many times. J is TRBJ2-7 and V is TRBV28, with 10 bases lining up with TRBD2. After removal of 7 bases from V and 7 bases from J, the junction contained 10 bases not matched to a gene. This CDR3 is 14 amino acids long. Germline loops: CDR1 MDHEN, CDR2 SYDVKM. The CDR3 here is CASIPSGRAYEQYF. The CDR3 nucleotides read TGTGCCAGCATCCCTAGCGGGAGAGCTTATGAGCAGTACTTC.

This clonotype was detected ten times or more. The gene calls are TRBV18 and TRBJ1-1, with D hard to call. Germline CDR1 KGHSH, CDR2 LQKENI. There are 14 residues in the CDR3. The V gene lost 0 bases and the J gene lost 5 bases, with 10 bases spanning the gap. The CDR3 DNA sequence: TGTGCCAGCTCACCACCAGAAGGGCTGACTGAAGCTTTCTTT. Translation: CASSPPEGLTEAFF.

V is TRBV29-1 and J is TRBJ2-7; 10 bases fit TRBD1. With 6 bases clipped from V and 2 bases from J, the junction kept 4 bases outside the gene matches. Per germline, CDR1 SQVTM and CDR2 ANQGSEA. The CDR3 runs 13 residues. In DNA form, the CDR3 reads TGCAGCGTCCGACAGGGGGCGACCTACGAGCAGTACTTC. Protein sequence: CSVRQGATYEQYF.